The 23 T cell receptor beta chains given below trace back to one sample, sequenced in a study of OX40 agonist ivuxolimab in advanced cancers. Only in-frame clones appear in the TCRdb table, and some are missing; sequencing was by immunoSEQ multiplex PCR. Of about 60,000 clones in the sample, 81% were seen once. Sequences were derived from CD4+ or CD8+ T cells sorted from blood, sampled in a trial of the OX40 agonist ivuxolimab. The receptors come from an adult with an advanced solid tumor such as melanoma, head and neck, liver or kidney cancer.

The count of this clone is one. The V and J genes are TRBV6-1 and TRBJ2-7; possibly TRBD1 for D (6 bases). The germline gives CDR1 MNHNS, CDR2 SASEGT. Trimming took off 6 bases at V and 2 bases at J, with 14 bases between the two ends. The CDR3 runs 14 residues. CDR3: CASRVRGGTYEQYF. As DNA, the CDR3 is TGTGCCAGCAGGGTTCGAGGGGGAACCTACGAGCAGTACTTC.

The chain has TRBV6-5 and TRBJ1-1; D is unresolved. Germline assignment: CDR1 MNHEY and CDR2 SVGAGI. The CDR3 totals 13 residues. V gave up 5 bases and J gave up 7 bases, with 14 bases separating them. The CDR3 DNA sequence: TGTGCCAGCAGTGAAGCAGGACGTGGTGAAGCTTTCTTT. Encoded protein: CASSEAGRGEAFF.

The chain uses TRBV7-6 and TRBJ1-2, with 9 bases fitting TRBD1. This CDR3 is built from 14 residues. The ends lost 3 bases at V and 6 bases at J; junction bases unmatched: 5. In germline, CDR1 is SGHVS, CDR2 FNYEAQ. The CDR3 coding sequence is TGTGCCAGCAGCTTCGGGACAGGGATGAATGGCTACACCTTC. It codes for CASSFGTGMNGYTF.

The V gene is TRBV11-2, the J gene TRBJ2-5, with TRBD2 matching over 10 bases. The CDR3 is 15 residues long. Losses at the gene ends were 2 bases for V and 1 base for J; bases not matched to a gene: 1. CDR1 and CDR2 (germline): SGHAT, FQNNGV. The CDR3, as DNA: TGTGCCAGCAGCTTACAGCGGGGGGGCCAAGAGACCCAGTACTTC. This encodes CASSLQRGGQETQYF.

CDR3 bases: TGCGCCAGCAGCCAAGGGGGGGCGCCCCTCCACTTT. This sequence encodes CASSQGGAPLHF. The chain has TRBV4-3 and TRBJ1-6, with a possible D match to TRBD1 (6 bases). Trimming removed 1 base at V and 13 bases at J, with 8 bases between. The germline V gene encodes CDR1 LGHNA and CDR2 YSLEER. CDR3 length: 12 amino acids.

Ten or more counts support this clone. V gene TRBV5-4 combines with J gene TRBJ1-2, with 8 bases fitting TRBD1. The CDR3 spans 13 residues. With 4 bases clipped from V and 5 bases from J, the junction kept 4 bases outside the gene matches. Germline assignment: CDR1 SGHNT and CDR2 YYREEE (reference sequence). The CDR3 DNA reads TGTGCCAGCAGCCAGGGGGCGCAATATGGCTACACCTTC. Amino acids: CASSQGAQYGYTF.

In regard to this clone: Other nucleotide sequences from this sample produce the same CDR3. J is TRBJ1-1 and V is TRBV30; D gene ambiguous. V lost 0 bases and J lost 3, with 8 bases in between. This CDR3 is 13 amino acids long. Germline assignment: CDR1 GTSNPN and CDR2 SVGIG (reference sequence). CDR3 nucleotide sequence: TGTGCCTGGAGTGTACGGAGGGACACTGAAGCTTTCTTT. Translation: CAWSVRRDTEAFF.

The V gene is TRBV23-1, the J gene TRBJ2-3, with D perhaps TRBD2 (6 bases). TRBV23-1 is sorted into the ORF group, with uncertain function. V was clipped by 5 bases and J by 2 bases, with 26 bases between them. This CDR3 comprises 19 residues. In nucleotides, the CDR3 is TGCGCCAGCAGTTCATACCGGGACTTACCTCTTGCCGTCACAGATACGCAGTATTTT. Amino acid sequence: CASSSYRDLPLAVTDTQYF.

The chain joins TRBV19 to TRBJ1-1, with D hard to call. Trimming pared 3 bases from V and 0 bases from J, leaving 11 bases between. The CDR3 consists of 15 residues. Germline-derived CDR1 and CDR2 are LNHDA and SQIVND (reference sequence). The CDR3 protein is CASSIAGKLNTEAFF. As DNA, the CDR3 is TGTGCCAGTAGTATCGCAGGAAAACTGAACACTGAAGCTTTCTTT.

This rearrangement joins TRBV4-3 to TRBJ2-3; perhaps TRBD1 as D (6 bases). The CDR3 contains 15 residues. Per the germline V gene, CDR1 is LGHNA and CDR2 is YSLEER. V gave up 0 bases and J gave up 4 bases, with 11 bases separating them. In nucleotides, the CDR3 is TGCGCCAGCAGCCAAGATGGGGGCGGACCAGATACGCAGTATTTT. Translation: CASSQDGGGPDTQYF.

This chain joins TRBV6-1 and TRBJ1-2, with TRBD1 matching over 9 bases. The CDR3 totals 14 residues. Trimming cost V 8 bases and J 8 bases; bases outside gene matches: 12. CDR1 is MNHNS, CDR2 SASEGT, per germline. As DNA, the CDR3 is TGTGCCAGCCAAATAGGACAGGGGATGAGGGGCTACACCTTC. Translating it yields CASQIGQGMRGYTF.

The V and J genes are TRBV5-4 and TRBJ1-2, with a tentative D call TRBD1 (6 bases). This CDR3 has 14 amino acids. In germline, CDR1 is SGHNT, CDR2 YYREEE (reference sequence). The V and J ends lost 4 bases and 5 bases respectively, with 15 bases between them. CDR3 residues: CASSLRGGAYGYTF. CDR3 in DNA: TGTGCCAGCAGCCTTCGAGGGGGGGCGTATGGCTACACCTTC.

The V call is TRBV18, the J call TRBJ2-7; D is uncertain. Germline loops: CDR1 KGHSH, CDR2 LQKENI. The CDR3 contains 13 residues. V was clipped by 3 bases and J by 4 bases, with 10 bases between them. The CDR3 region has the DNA TGTGCCAGCTCACCTTCCTTGTTGTACGAGCAGTACTTC. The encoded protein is CASSPSLLYEQYF.

CDR3 region: CASRLQVSLNTEAFF. In DNA form, the CDR3 reads TGTGCCAGCAGATTACAGGTTTCCCTGAACACTGAAGCTTTCTTT. The chain recombines TRBV2 with TRBJ1-1; the D gene is possibly TRBD1 (5 bases). This CDR3 is built from 15 residues. Germline V gene sequence: CDR1 SNHLY, CDR2 FYNNEI. V shed 6 bases and J shed 0 bases, with 14 bases lying between them.

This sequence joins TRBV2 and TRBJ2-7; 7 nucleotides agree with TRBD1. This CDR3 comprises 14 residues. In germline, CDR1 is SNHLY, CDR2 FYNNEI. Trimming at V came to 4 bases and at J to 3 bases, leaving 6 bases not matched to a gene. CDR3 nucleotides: TGTGCCAGCAGTGCGGGACAGAGTCTCTACGAGCAGTACTTC. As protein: CASSAGQSLYEQYF. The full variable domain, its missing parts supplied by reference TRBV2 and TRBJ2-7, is EPEVTQTPSHQVTQMGQEVILRCVPISNHLYFYWYRQILGQKVEFLVSFYNNEISEKSEIFDDQFSVERPDGSNFTLKIRSTKLEDSAMYFCASSAGQSLYEQYFGPGTRLTVT.

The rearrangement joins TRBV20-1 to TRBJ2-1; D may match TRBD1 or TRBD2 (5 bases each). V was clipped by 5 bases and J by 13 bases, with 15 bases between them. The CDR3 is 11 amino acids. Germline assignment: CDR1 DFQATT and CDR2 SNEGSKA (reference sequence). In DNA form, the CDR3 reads TGCAGTGCTTCCGCCCCCGGGGCACAGTTCTTC. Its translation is CSASAPGAQFF.

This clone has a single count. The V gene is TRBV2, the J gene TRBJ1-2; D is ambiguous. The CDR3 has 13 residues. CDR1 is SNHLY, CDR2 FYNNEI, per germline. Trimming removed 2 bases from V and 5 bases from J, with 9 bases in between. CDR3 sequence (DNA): TGTGCCAGCAGTGAATCCGGGTTTTATGGCTACACCTTC. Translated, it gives CASSESGFYGYTF.

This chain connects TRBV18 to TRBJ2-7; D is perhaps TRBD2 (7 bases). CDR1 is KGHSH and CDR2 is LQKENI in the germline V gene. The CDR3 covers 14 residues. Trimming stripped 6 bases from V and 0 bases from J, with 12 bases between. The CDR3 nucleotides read TGTGCCAGCTCCTCCGGGGGGCCCTCCTACGAGCAGTACTTC. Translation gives CASSSGGPSYEQYF.

The CDR3 loop reads CASSLGGLSVGGELFF. CDR3 in DNA: TGTGCCAGCAGCTTGGGAGGGCTCTCGGTTGGTGGGGAGCTGTTTTTT. The V and J genes are TRBV5-4 and TRBJ2-2, with D possibly being TRBD2 (5 bases). The CDR3 spans 16 residues. Germline V CDR1 and CDR2: SGHNT, YYREEE (reference sequence). Trimming left V 0 bases short and J 8 bases short, with 17 bases between. Full variable domain (rest looked up from reference TRBV5-4 and TRBJ2-2): ETGVTQSPTHLIKTRGQQVTLRCSSQSGHNTVSWYQQALGQGPQFIFQYYREEENGRGNFPPRFSGLQFPNYSSELNVNALELDDSALYLCASSLGGLSVGGELFFGEGSRLTVL.

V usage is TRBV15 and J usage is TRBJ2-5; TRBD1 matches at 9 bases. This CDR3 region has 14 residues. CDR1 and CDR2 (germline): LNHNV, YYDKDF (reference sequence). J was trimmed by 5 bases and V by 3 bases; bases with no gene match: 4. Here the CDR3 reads CATSRGQGFETQYF. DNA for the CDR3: TGTGCCACCAGCAGGGGACAGGGCTTCGAGACCCAGTACTTC.

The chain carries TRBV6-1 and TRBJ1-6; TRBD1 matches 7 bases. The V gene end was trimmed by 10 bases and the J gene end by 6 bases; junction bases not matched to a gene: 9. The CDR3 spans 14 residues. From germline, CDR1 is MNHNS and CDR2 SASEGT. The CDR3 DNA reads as TGTGCCATCAGCTTAGACAGGGCTAATTCACCCCTCCACTTT. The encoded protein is CAISLDRANSPLHF.

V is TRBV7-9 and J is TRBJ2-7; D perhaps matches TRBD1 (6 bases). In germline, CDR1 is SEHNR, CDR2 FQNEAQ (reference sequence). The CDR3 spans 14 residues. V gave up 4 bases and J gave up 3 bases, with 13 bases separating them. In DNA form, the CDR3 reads TGTGCCAGCAGCTCTCAAACAGGGATCTACGAGCAGTACTTC. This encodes CASSSQTGIYEQYF.

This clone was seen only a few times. CDR3 nucleotide sequence: TGTGCCAGCAGTCCCTTGAACGAGCAGTACTTC. The encoded protein is CASSPLNEQYF. The chain uses TRBV6-1 and TRBJ2-7; D ambiguous. CDR1 is MNHNS, CDR2 SASEGT, per germline. The CDR3 spans 11 residues. V gave up 5 bases and J gave up 5 bases, with 7 bases separating them.